Below are 14 T cell receptor beta chains sequenced from a single sample in a study of vaccination effects on CD4 cells after COVID-19. Clones were sequenced by immunoSEQ multiplex PCR, and TCRdb holds only the in-frame ones, with some missing. The sample yields 25,000 or so clones, under 75% seen once. Within the ViraFEST assay, antigen-specific CD4+ T cells underwent expansion with viral peptide pools prior to sequencing. Culturing for approximately 10 days preceded CD4+ T cell isolation. Previously uninfected by SARS-CoV-2, the vaccine recipients also showed negative nucleocapsid antibodies. Antigens of these TCRs are unknown. The sequenced sample was CD4+ T cells from PBMCs cultured with HCoV-OC43 spike peptides, obtained before COVID-19 vaccination. Subset described: HCoV-OC43 spike overlapping peptide pool stimulation. These receptors all come from a human donor who received a COVID-19 vaccine.

V and J are TRBV11-2 and TRBJ2-2; maybe TRBD1 (5 bases). The CDR3 covers 11 residues. Deletions cut 2 bases from V and 15 bases from J, with 10 bases between. CDR1 SGHAT and CDR2 FQNNGV come from the germline V gene. CDR3 sequence reads: CASSLKAGLFF. The CDR3 DNA follows: TGTGCCAGCAGCTTAAAGGCAGGGTTGTTTTTT.

The rearrangement uses TRBV30 and TRBJ1-1, with 7 bases that match TRBD1. The CDR3 sequence is 13 residues long. V shed 1 base, J shed 6 bases, and the junction held 5 bases outside the gene matches. Germline CDR1 and CDR2: GTSNPN and SVGIG (reference sequence). The CDR3 bases are TGTGCCTGGAGTGGGTCAGGGGGACCTGAAGCTTTCTTT. This gives the protein CAWSGSGGPEAFF.

The chain uses TRBV6-5 and TRBJ1-2, with D possibly being TRBD1 (5 bases). The CDR3 totals 14 residues. Deletions cut 8 bases from V and 2 bases from J, with 15 bases between. CDR1 and CDR2 (germline): MNHEY, SVGAGI. DNA of the CDR3: TGTGCCAGCCGGCGGGGGTCGGGCAACTATGGCTACACCTTC. Protein: CASRRGSGNYGYTF.

This chain uses TRBV11-3 with TRBJ2-1; D unresolved. The CDR3 runs 16 residues. Germline V gene data show CDR1 as SGHNT and CDR2 as YENEEA. The V and J ends lost 3 bases and 6 bases respectively, with 18 bases between them. CDR3 in DNA: TGTGCCAGCAGCTTCACAGATGTAGCCAACGGCAATGAGCAGTTCTTC. Translation: CASSFTDVANGNEQFF.

This chain links TRBV5-1 with TRBJ2-6, with TRBD1 matching over 7 bases. In germline, CDR1 is SGHRS, CDR2 YFSETQ. V dropped 0 bases and J dropped 2; count of bases not matched to a gene: 2. The CDR3 has 16 residues. The CDR3 reads CASSLEGAAGANVLTF. CDR3 nucleotide sequence: TGCGCCAGCAGCTTGGAGGGGGCCGCTGGGGCCAACGTCCTGACTTTC.

The chain is built from TRBV5-4 and TRBJ1-3; D is uncertain. V was shortened by 4 bases and J by 0 bases, with 11 bases between the two germline ends. CDR1 SGHNT and CDR2 YYREEE come from the germline V gene (reference sequence). This CDR3 contains 15 residues. CDR3 DNA: TGTGCCAGCAGCCCAGGAGATCTCTCTGGAAACACCATATATTTT. Its protein product is CASSPGDLSGNTIYF.

V is TRBV7-9 and J is TRBJ2-1; possible D gene TRBD2, 5 bases. CDR1 and CDR2 from the germline V gene are SEHNR and FQNEAQ (reference sequence). This CDR3 spans 14 amino acids. The germline V and J ends were trimmed by 1 base and 2 bases, with 6 bases remaining between them. The CDR3 here is CASSLDGAYNEQFF. The CDR3 DNA sequence: TGTGCCAGCAGCTTAGACGGGGCCTACAATGAGCAGTTCTTC.

V usage is TRBV27 and J usage is TRBJ2-3; TRBD2 matches at 7 bases. Germline V gene sequence: CDR1 MNHEY, CDR2 SMNVEV (reference sequence). V shed 6 bases, J shed 3 bases, and the junction held 6 bases outside the gene matches. This CDR3 is built from 14 residues. The CDR3 nucleotides read TGTGCCAGCAGAGGGACTACCAAGACAGATACGCAGTATTTT. As protein: CASRGTTKTDTQYF.

The rearrangement joins TRBV5-1 to TRBJ2-1; 7 bases match TRBD2. The CDR3 runs 13 residues. Per the germline V gene, CDR1 is SGHRS and CDR2 is YFSETQ. The ends lost 4 bases at V and 5 bases at J; junction bases unmatched: 3. Written as DNA, the CDR3 is TGCGCCAGCAGCCTGGGGACTAACAATGAGCAGTTCTTC. It encodes CASSLGTNNEQFF.

The V call is TRBV5-1, the J call TRBJ2-3, with 7 nucleotides matching TRBD1. Germline loops: CDR1 SGHRS, CDR2 YFSETQ. The CDR3 loop spans 16 amino acids. Trimming removed 0 bases from V and 2 bases from J; junction bases left unmatched: 6. The CDR3 sequence: CASSLGVGQTTDTQYF. The CDR3 DNA follows: TGCGCCAGCAGCTTGGGGGTGGGACAGACCACAGATACGCAGTATTTT.

The V call is TRBV7-2, the J call TRBJ2-1, with D tentatively TRBD2 (5 bases). Germline values: CDR1 SGHTA, CDR2 FQGNSA. The CDR3 loop spans 13 amino acids. Trimming stripped 5 bases from V and 8 bases from J, with 13 bases between. This CDR3 reads CASSRTRADEQFF. CDR3 DNA sequence: TGTGCCAGCAGCCGGACCCGAGCGGATGAGCAGTTCTTC.

The CDR3 region is CASSPQERSGELFF. In DNA form, the CDR3 reads TGTGCCAGCTCACCACAGGAGCGGAGCGGGGAGCTGTTTTTT. V usage is TRBV18 and J usage is TRBJ2-2; D is perhaps TRBD2 (5 bases). V dropped 1 base and J dropped 7 bases, with 10 bases sitting between them. Germline V gene data show CDR1 as KGHSH and CDR2 as LQKENI. This CDR3 has 14 amino acids. Full variable domain (rest looked up from reference TRBV18 and TRBJ2-2): NAGVMQNPRHLVRRRGQEARLRCSPMKGHSHVYWYRQLPEEGLKFMVYLQKENIIDESGMPKERFSAEFPKEGPSILRIQQVVRGDSAAYFCASSPQERSGELFFGEGSRLTVL.

V is TRBV10-3 and J is TRBJ2-7; 11 bases are a match to TRBD2. V lost 4 bases and J lost 5; bases outside the gene matches: 7. The length of the CDR3 is 15 residues. In germline, CDR1 is ENHRY, CDR2 SYGVKD. CDR3 nucleotide sequence: TGTGCCATCAGTGGCATAGCGGGGGGGCGGGACGAGCAGTACTTC. It is translated as CAISGIAGGRDEQYF.

The chain couples TRBV30 to TRBJ2-1; 10 bases line up with TRBD2. This CDR3 is built from 16 residues. Per the germline V gene, CDR1 is GTSNPN and CDR2 is SVGIG (reference sequence). J lost 4 bases, V lost 4 bases, and 10 bases had no gene match. This CDR3 is CAWNASGRQIYNEQFF. The DNA for the CDR3 is TGTGCCTGGAACGCTAGCGGGAGACAAATTTACAATGAGCAGTTCTTC.